The 31 T cell receptor beta chains given below trace back to one sample, sequenced in a study of T cells in Graves' hyperthyroidism and ophthalmopathy. Amplification yielded TCR beta CDR3 regions, with RNA transcripts as the source. RT-PCR in the first round (using the HTBI primer set) targeted the TCR CDR3. TCRdb reprocessed the multiplex PCR reads via MiXCR and lists one record per CDR3 protein. The sample lists approximately 200,000 distinct CDR3 sequences; around 18% were seen once. Specimen: blood. The receptors here all came from a man between 40 and 49 years old with Graves' hyperthyroidism.

This clonotype was recorded at least ten times. V is TRBV7-3 and J is TRBJ2-1, with D perhaps TRBD2 (5 bases). The CDR3 contains 15 residues. Germline V lookup: CDR1 SGHTA, CDR2 FQGTGA. Between the trimmed V and J ends, which lost 6 bases and 4 bases, there was a span of 16 bases. Written as DNA, the CDR3 is TGTGCCAGCAGTCCAAACCCGACTAATTACAATGAGCAGTTCTTC. Its translation is CASSPNPTNYNEQFF.

This clonotype was seen more than once but under ten times. The chain is built from TRBV18 and TRBJ1-2, with D uncertain. The CDR3 has 15 residues. Trimming took 3 bases from V and 0 from J, leaving 11 bases between them. Germline loops: CDR1 KGHSH, CDR2 LQKENI. The CDR3 coding sequence is TGTGCCAGCTCACCGGAAACAGAGGCTAACTATGGCTACACCTTC. The encoded protein is CASSPETEANYGYTF.

This sequence joins TRBV6-1 and TRBJ1-2; D call uncertain. V dropped 1 base and J dropped 7 bases, with 10 bases sitting between them. This CDR3 spans 13 amino acids. The germline gives CDR1 MNHNS, CDR2 SASEGT. CDR3 residues: CASSEGRVGGYTF. The DNA of the CDR3 is TGTGCCAGCAGTGAAGGGAGGGTGGGTGGCTACACCTTC.

This clonotype showed up many times. This chain links TRBV12-3 or TRBV12-4 with TRBJ2-7, with a possible D match to TRBD1 (6 bases). Trimming left V 6 bases short and J 5 bases short, with 8 bases between. The CDR3 spans 11 residues. The CDR3 is CASRRTDEQYF. Here the CDR3 DNA reads TGTGCCAGCAGGCGGACAGACGAGCAGTACTTC.

This clonotype was found many times. The CDR3 DNA follows: TGTGCCAGCAGCTCCTGGATCAACCCCAATGAGCAGTTCTTC. It is translated as CASSSWINPNEQFF. The genes are TRBV5-6 and TRBJ2-1; D is uncertain. V was pared by 3 bases and J by 6 bases, with 13 bases between. The CDR3 spans 14 residues. CDR1 and CDR2 (germline): SGHDT, YYEEEE.

This clonotype occurred many times. A junction boundary mismatches the germline segment, possibly from a read error. This sequence joins TRBV12-3 or TRBV12-4 and TRBJ1-4; D perhaps matches TRBD1 (6 bases). The CDR3 length is 14 residues. CDR3 bases: TGTGCCAGCAGCTTAGAGGGGGGATGGGAAAAACTGTTTTTT. Protein: CASSLEGGWEKLFF.

The V call is TRBV18, the J call TRBJ2-5; 8 nucleotides align to TRBD1. The trim removed 1 base at V and 3 bases at J, leaving 1 base unmatched. Germline CDR1 KGHSH, CDR2 LQKENI. The CDR3 contains 14 residues. The CDR3 DNA follows: TGTGCCAGCTCACCACAACAGGGGGAAGAGACCCAGTACTTC. This translates into CASSPQQGEETQYF.

This clonotype has at least ten counts. The chain combines TRBV11-1 with TRBJ2-5; a possible D gene is TRBD2 (5 bases). Looked up from germline, CDR1 is SGHAT and CDR2 is FQDESV (reference sequence). CDR3 size: 12 residues. The ends were cut back, 1 base at V and 9 bases at J, with 9 bases in the middle. The CDR3 DNA is TGTGCCAGCAGCTTAGTGGAGGAGGCCCAGTACTTC. Translated, it gives CASSLVEEAQYF. The full variable domain, with the rest looked up from reference TRBV11-1 and TRBJ2-5, is EAEVAQSPRYKITEKSQAVAFWCDPISGHATLYWYRQILGQGPELLVQFQDESVVDDSQLPKDRFSAERLKGVDSTLKIQPAELGDSAMYLCASSLVEEAQYFGPGTRLLVL.

This clonotype was detected many times. This sequence joins TRBV13 and TRBJ2-7, with unresolved D. Germline-derived CDR1 and CDR2 are PRHDT and FYEKMQ (reference sequence). Trimming took off 4 bases at V and 2 bases at J, with 9 bases between the two ends. The CDR3 has 13 amino acids. The CDR3 spells CASSSYEAYEQYF. The CDR3 coding sequence is TGTGCCAGCAGCTCATACGAGGCCTACGAGCAGTACTTC.

There are many counts of this clonotype. The CDR3 is CASSHGQGARPQHF. In DNA, the CDR3 is TGTGCCAGCAGCCATGGGCAGGGGGCCAGGCCCCAGCATTTT. The chain is built from TRBV3-1 and TRBJ1-5, with 8 bases matching TRBD1. CDR3 length: 14 residues. Germline loops: CDR1 LGHDT, CDR2 YNNKEL (reference sequence). Trimming removed 3 bases from V and 9 bases from J; junction bases left unmatched: 7.

This clonotype was observed at least ten times. The chain couples TRBV5-1 to TRBJ1-2, with 8 bases lining up with TRBD1. Germline CDR1 SGHRS, CDR2 YFSETQ. This CDR3 comprises 15 residues. The V and J ends lost 3 bases and 4 bases, in that order; junction bases with no gene match: 8. CDR3 sequence reads: CASSSGTGSTYGYTF. The CDR3 DNA sequence: TGCGCCAGCAGCTCCGGGACAGGATCGACCTATGGCTACACCTTC.

The chain is built from TRBV5-5 and TRBJ1-6, with D uncertain. Deletions cut 0 bases from V and 3 bases from J, with 7 bases between. The CDR3 runs to 15 residues. Germline V gene sequence: CDR1 SGHKS, CDR2 YYEKEE (reference sequence). The CDR3 DNA sequence: TGTGCCAGCAGCTTGGGGTTAATCTATAATTCACCCCTCCACTTT. It translates to CASSLGLIYNSPLHF.

This clonotype was observed a few times. This sequence joins TRBV5-1 and TRBJ2-3; 10 positions match TRBD2. Per the germline V gene, CDR1 is SGHRS and CDR2 is YFSETQ. The CDR3 totals 15 residues. After removal of 7 bases from V and 6 bases from J, the junction contained 11 bases not matched to a gene. In nucleotides, the CDR3 is TGCGCCAGCGGGCCCCGAGCGGGGGGGCGGGATACGCAGTATTTT. As protein: CASGPRAGGRDTQYF.

This clonotype has a handful of counts. V gene TRBV15 combines with J gene TRBJ1-5; tentatively, D is TRBD1 (5 bases). Looked up from germline, CDR1 is LNHNV and CDR2 is YYDKDF (reference sequence). The CDR3 covers 16 residues. Deletions cut 0 bases from V and 7 bases from J, with 16 bases between. CDR3 bases: TGTGCCACCAGCAGAGATCGGGGCCGGACCGTGCAGCCCCAGCATTTT. It specifies CATSRDRGRTVQPQHF.

This clonotype was counted ten times or more. This chain connects TRBV7-2 to TRBJ2-7; possibly TRBD1 for D (6 bases). The germline V gene has CDR1 SGHTA and CDR2 FQGNSA. This CDR3 has 15 residues. The germline V and J ends were trimmed by 3 bases and 3 bases, with 15 bases remaining between them. The CDR3: CASSLGAPEVYEQYF. The CDR3 DNA sequence: TGTGCCAGCAGCTTGGGGGCCCCGGAGGTCTACGAGCAGTACTTC. The full variable domain, completed using reference TRBV7-2 and TRBJ2-7, is GAGVSQSPSNKVTEKGKDVELRCDPISGHTALYWYRQSLGQGLEFLIYFQGNSAPDKSGLPSDRFSAERTGGSVSTLTIQRTQQEDSAVYLCASSLGAPEVYEQYFGPGTRLTVT.

This clonotype was seen a few times. The chain is built from TRBV19 and TRBJ2-7, with no clear D. CDR1 and CDR2 (germline): LNHDA, SQIVND (reference sequence). V lost 3 bases and J 5 bases, leaving 14 bases between the germline ends. The CDR3 loop spans 14 amino acids. The CDR3 sequence is CASSIVNGGNEQYF. Written as DNA, the CDR3 is TGTGCCAGTAGTATTGTGAACGGTGGGAACGAGCAGTACTTC. Using reference TRBV19 and TRBJ2-7 for the parts outside the CDR3, the full variable domain is DGGITQSPKYLFRKEGQNVTLSCEQNLNHDAMYWYRQDPGQGLRLIYYSQIVNDFQKGDIAEGYSVSREKKESFPLTVTSAQKNPTAFYLCASSIVNGGNEQYFGPGTRLTVT.

This sequence joins TRBV24-1 and TRBJ2-5; 9 nucleotides align to TRBD1. V was clipped by 4 bases and J by 9 bases; unmatched bases: 11. The germline V gene encodes CDR1 KGHDR and CDR2 SFDVKD. The CDR3 has 15 residues. In DNA, the CDR3 is TGTGCCACCAGTGACCAGGACAGGGGCGCCCGGGCCCAGTACTTC. Translated: CATSDQDRGARAQYF.

With regard to this clonotype: A clone one base away is much larger, so this may be a read error. Here the CDR3 DNA reads TGTGCCAGAACCCTAGGCGACACTGAAGCTTTCTTT. Residues: CARTLGDTEAFF. The rearrangement joins TRBV7-2 to TRBJ1-1; no clear D gene. This CDR3 spans 12 amino acids. Trimming stripped 9 bases from V and 3 bases from J, with 11 bases between. CDR1 and CDR2 (germline): SGHTA, FQGNSA.

This clonotype occurred many times. The chain is built from TRBV9 and TRBJ2-7, with 7 bases lining up with TRBD1. Germline CDR1 is SGDLS and CDR2 is YYNGEE. The ends lost 4 bases at V and 5 bases at J; junction bases unmatched: 6. CDR3 length: 13 residues. The CDR3 region is CASSPSTGNEQYF. The CDR3 region has the DNA TGTGCCAGCAGCCCTTCGACAGGGAACGAGCAGTACTTC.

This clonotype appeared many times. The chain uses TRBV2 and TRBJ1-5; D might be TRBD1 (5 bases). Trimming stripped 3 bases from V and 5 bases from J, with 11 bases between. From germline, CDR1 is SNHLY and CDR2 FYNNEI. This CDR3 has 14 residues. The CDR3 bases are TGTGCCAGCAGTGAGGTCCAGGGTGATCAGCCCCAGCATTTT. Protein sequence: CASSEVQGDQPQHF.

This clonotype was seen only a few times. The chain joins TRBV20-1 to TRBJ1-4; 10 bases fit TRBD1. The V and J ends lost 0 bases and 8 bases, in that order; junction bases with no gene match: 9. The CDR3 sequence is 16 residues long. CDR1 DFQATT and CDR2 SNEGSKA come from the germline V gene (reference sequence). CDR3 in amino acids: CSARDVWTGGREKLFF. The CDR3 bases are TGCAGTGCTAGAGATGTATGGACAGGGGGTCGGGAAAAACTGTTTTTT.

The CDR3 nucleotides read TGTGCCAGCAGCTTAGGGACCTCGGGCAATCAGCCCCAGCATTTT. It is translated as CASSLGTSGNQPQHF. The chain carries TRBV5-8 and TRBJ1-5, with TRBD1 as a possible D gene (5 bases). Trimming cost V 2 bases and J 2 bases, with 11 bases left between them. Per germline, CDR1 SGHTS and CDR2 YDEGEE. There are 15 residues in the CDR3.

This chain connects TRBV7-9 to TRBJ2-3; D remains unclear. V lost 1 base, J lost 2 bases, and 7 bases lay in between. This CDR3 spans 14 amino acids. Germline assignment: CDR1 SEHNR and CDR2 FQNEAQ (reference sequence). CDR3 in DNA: TGTGCCAGCAGCTTAGTTCCACACACAGATACGCAGTATTTT. It specifies CASSLVPHTDTQYF.

This clonotype was seen at least ten times. This chain links TRBV7-2 with TRBJ2-7, with D perhaps TRBD1 (5 bases). CDR3 length: 14 residues. The V gene lost 1 base and the J gene lost 3 bases, with 10 bases spanning the gap. Germline V gives CDR1 SGHTA, CDR2 FQGNSA. CDR3 amino acids: CASSLVPGNYEQYF. CDR3 bases: TGTGCCAGCAGCTTAGTGCCAGGGAACTACGAGCAGTACTTC.

This clonotype was found many times. This rearrangement joins TRBV6-1 to TRBJ1-2; TRBD1 matches at 10 bases. The CDR3 covers 14 residues. Looked up from germline, CDR1 is MNHNS and CDR2 is SASEGT. V gave up 7 bases and J gave up 8 bases; unmatched junction bases: 10. CDR3 nucleotides: TGTGCCAGCATCAGACAGGGGGCCTTTGGGGGCTACACCTTC. Amino acid sequence: CASIRQGAFGGYTF.

The CDR3 DNA reads as TGTGCCAGCACCCCACAGGGTTACGAGCAGTACTTC. Translated, it gives CASTPQGYEQYF. The chain recombines TRBV7-9 with TRBJ2-7; D may be TRBD1 (6 bases). V was pared by 7 bases and J by 4 bases, with 11 bases between. From germline, CDR1 is SEHNR and CDR2 FQNEAQ (reference sequence). The CDR3 contains 12 residues.

There are many counts of this clonotype. The chain uses TRBV7-9 and TRBJ1-1; D unresolved. V was trimmed by 0 bases and J by 0 bases, leaving 5 bases between them. Germline V gene sequence: CDR1 SEHNR, CDR2 FQNEAQ (reference sequence). The CDR3 has 14 residues. CDR3 protein: CASSLATMNTEAFF. The CDR3 DNA follows: TGTGCCAGCAGCTTAGCTACAATGAACACTGAAGCTTTCTTT.

The CDR3: CASRWDRGLPISGNTIYF. CDR3 sequence (DNA): TGTGCCAGCCGTTGGGACAGGGGGCTTCCCATCTCTGGAAACACCATATATTTT. This sequence joins TRBV2 and TRBJ1-3; 12 bases fit TRBD1. The CDR3 length is 18 residues. The germline gives CDR1 SNHLY, CDR2 FYNNEI. The J segment lost 0 bases and the V segment lost 8 bases, leaving 11 bases of the junction unmatched.

V gene TRBV6-1 combines with J gene TRBJ2-5, with TRBD2 identical over 9 bases. Germline values: CDR1 MNHNS, CDR2 SASEGT. CDR3 size: 14 residues. Losses at the gene ends were 5 bases for V and 5 bases for J; bases not matched to a gene: 6. CDR3 DNA sequence: TGTGCCAGCAGTATGCGGGGGGGCAGGGAGACCCAGTACTTC. Amino acids: CASSMRGGRETQYF.

This clonotype was counted at least ten times. This chain uses TRBV7-2 with TRBJ1-6; D gene ambiguous. This CDR3 is built from 15 residues. Germline lookup yields CDR1 SGHTA and CDR2 FQGNSA. Trimming stripped 1 base from V and 6 bases from J, with 10 bases between. DNA for the CDR3: TGTGCCAGCAGCTTAGTAGGGTTGGCTAATTCACCCCTCCACTTT. Translation gives CASSLVGLANSPLHF.

The chain carries TRBV4-3 and TRBJ2-3, with 15 bases matching TRBD2. In germline, CDR1 is LGHNA, CDR2 YSLEER. This CDR3 comprises 17 residues. The junction had 3 bases not matched to a gene; V was cut back by 0 bases and J by 5 bases. The CDR3 spells CASSQDGLAGGQDTQYF. CDR3 in DNA: TGCGCCAGCAGCCAAGATGGACTAGCGGGGGGGCAAGATACGCAGTATTTT.